Described below is a single T cell receptor beta chain sequence and its context. The data belong to a study of blood T cell repertoires in COVID-19. Living in 24 US areas, the participants were between roughly 18 and 90 years of age. Clinical history reported by participants formed the basis on which cohorts were assigned. Measured with immunoSEQ multiplex PCR; TCRdb has only the in-frame clones, and not every one. The sample yields a few hundred thousand clones, over 75% seen once. CDR3 length equals 16 residues. J lost 1 base, V lost 0 bases, and 5 bases had no gene match. The germline CDR1 and CDR2 sequences are MNHEY and SMNVEV (reference sequence).

The J gene is TRBJ2-7, the V gene TRBV27; TRBD2 aligns across 8 bases. This clonotype was sampled from a woman aged 18-29 years who had recovered from COVID-19. Specimen: PBMCs or T cells enriched from blood (not recorded which). CDR3: CASSLSGASGSYEQYF. CDR3 nucleotide sequence: TGTGCCAGCAGTTTATCGGGGGCTAGCGGGTCCTACGAGCAGTACTTC.